This is a list of T cell receptor beta chains from one sample in a study of T cell repertoires in cytomegalovirus infection. TCRdb re-analysed the reads in MiXCR, keeping a single row per CDR3 protein. The data show about 400,000 distinct CDR3 sequences, approximately 18% seen once. Sequencing input: PBMCs. The receptors come from a human donor in good health (CMV status not recorded). Some clones in this sample may be carry-over from other donors' samples. Both conserved end residues are part of each CDR3. A D gene is named only where the DNA matches it firmly. The listing skips clone size in some rows; elsewhere it reads once, few, many or a size class.

D: TRBD1
size: few
J: TRBJ2-7
V: TRBV12-3/TRBV12-4
DNA: TGTGCCAGCAGTTTCGGTGACAGGGACGAGCAGTACTTC
CDR3: CASSFGDRDEQYF

D: .
size: many
J: TRBJ1-5
V: TRBV7-2
DNA: TGTGCCAGCAGACAATCGGCAGTAAGCCCCTTTCAGCCCCAGCATTTT
CDR3: CASRQSAVSPFQPQHF

D: TRBD2
size: many
J: TRBJ2-7
V: TRBV11-1
DNA: TGTGCCAGCAGCTCCTGGACTAGCGGGGTGAGCTCCTACGAGCAGTACTTC
CDR3: CASSSWTSGVSSYEQYF

D: .
size: many
J: TRBJ2-1
V: TRBV7-7
DNA: TGTGCCAGCAGCTCCCGGCCCGGGGCGTACAATGAGCAGTTCTTC
CDR3: CASSSRPGAYNEQFF

D: .
size: .
J: TRBJ1-5
V: TRBV19
DNA: TGTGCCAGTAGTACGGGACACCGAAGGAATCAGCCCCAGCATTTT
CDR3: CASSTGHRRNQPQHF

D: .
size: many
J: TRBJ1-5
V: TRBV7-2
DNA: TGTGCCAGCAGCTTAGCGCCTGGTCTGAGTAATCAGCCCCAGCATTTT
CDR3: CASSLAPGLSNQPQHF

D: TRBD2
size: .
J: TRBJ2-3
V: TRBV4-3
DNA: TGCGCCAGCAGCCGGGGGACTAGCGGCACAGATACGCAGTATTTT
CDR3: CASSRGTSGTDTQYF

D: .
size: .
J: TRBJ2-1
V: TRBV20-1
DNA: TGCAGTGCTAGGTCGGGGAGAAACTACAATGAGCAGTTCTTC
CDR3: CSARSGRNYNEQFF

D: .
size: .
J: TRBJ2-6
V: TRBV2
DNA: TGTGCCAGCAGACCAACACACATAACCTCTGGGGCCAACGTCCTGACTTTC
CDR3: CASRPTHITSGANVLTF

D: TRBD2
size: .
J: TRBJ2-3
V: TRBV10-3
DNA: TGTGCCATCAGACCGGGACTAGCCGTAGATACGCAGTATTTT
CDR3: CAIRPGLAVDTQYF

D: .
size: .
J: TRBJ1-2
V: TRBV28
DNA: TGTGCCAGCAGTCCTTGGCGAGGACACTATGGCTACACCTTC
CDR3: CASSPWRGHYGYTF

D: .
size: few
J: TRBJ2-5
V: TRBV11-2
DNA: TGTGCCAGCAGCTCTGCTACAGGGTACCAAGAGACCCAGTACTTC
CDR3: CASSSATGYQETQYF

D: .
size: .
J: TRBJ2-6
V: TRBV2
DNA: TGTGCCAGCAGTGAACAAGGACCCTCTGGGGCCAACGTCCTGACTTTC
CDR3: CASSEQGPSGANVLTF

D: .
size: many
J: TRBJ2-3
V: TRBV12-3/TRBV12-4
DNA: TGTGCCAGCAGCCCAGGACCACCCCCCGGAGATACGCAGTATTTT
CDR3: CASSPGPPPGDTQYF

D: TRBD1
size: .
J: TRBJ2-1
V: TRBV27
DNA: TGTGCCAGCAGCCGCCGAGGCGGGACAGGGGTCAATCAGCAGTTCTTC
CDR3: CASSRRGGTGVNQQFF

D: .
size: many
J: TRBJ1-6
V: TRBV14
DNA: TGTGCCAGCAGCCATAGCTCCGAGCCCCATAGTTCACCCCTCCACTTT
CDR3: CASSHSSEPHSSPLHF

D: .
size: many
J: TRBJ1-6
V: TRBV4-1
DNA: TGCGCCAGCAGCCCGCTGGACGGTTCACCCCTCCACTTT
CDR3: CASSPLDGSPLHF

D: .
size: few
J: TRBJ1-3
V: TRBV12-3/TRBV12-4
DNA: TGTGCCAGCAGATCCGCCCGGTCTGGAAACACCATATATTTT
CDR3: CASRSARSGNTIYF

D: TRBD1
size: .
J: TRBJ1-6
V: TRBV12-3/TRBV12-4
DNA: TGTGCCAGCTCTTGGACAGGGGGTGATTCACCCCTCCACTTT
CDR3: CASSWTGGDSPLHF

D: .
size: .
J: TRBJ2-3
V: TRBV27
DNA: TGTGCCAGCAGTCCCCGAAGCAGGAGCACAGATACGCAGTATTTT
CDR3: CASSPRSRSTDTQYF